The 21 T cell receptor beta chains listed next were all sequenced from one sample in a study of T cells in Graves' hyperthyroidism and ophthalmopathy. The investigators amplified TCR beta CDR3 regions from RNA transcripts. Researchers ran a first-round RT-PCR on the TCR CDR3 using the HTBI primer set. Each CDR3 protein gets one entry after TCRdb re-called the multiplex PCR reads with MiXCR. The table records roughly 500,000 distinct CDR3 sequences, roughly 14% of them present only once. The sequencing input was blood. These receptors all stem from a woman in her thirties with Graves' hyperthyroidism that later progressed to Graves' ophthalmopathy.

As concerns this clonotype: The conserved phenylalanine or tryptophan normally closing the CDR3 is absent here, so this likely arose from a read error. The V and J genes are TRBV24-1 and TRBJ2-1; D remains unclear. V was cut by 3 bases and J by 0 bases, with 14 bases left in between. This CDR3 spans 17 amino acids. Germline values: CDR1 KGHDR, CDR2 SFDVKD. The CDR3 reads CATSDTQSLSSYNEQFY. The DNA for the CDR3 is TGTGCCACCAGTGATACCCAATCTCTGAGCTCCTACAATGAGCAGTTCTAC.

There are many counts of this clonotype. V usage is TRBV9 and J usage is TRBJ1-5; 8 bases match TRBD1. CDR3 length equals 15 residues. Per the germline V gene, CDR1 is SGDLS and CDR2 is YYNGEE. Germline trimming cut 4 bases from V and 3 bases from J; bases unmatched to any gene: 6. The CDR3 nucleotides are TGTGCCAGCAGCCCCTCAGGGGGCAACAATCAGCCCCAGCATTTT. Protein product: CASSPSGGNNQPQHF.

The table lists this clonotype with a few counts. J is TRBJ2-5 and V is TRBV19, with D perhaps assigned TRBD1 or TRBD2 (5 bases each). Trimming removed 3 bases at V and 5 bases at J, with 16 bases between. This CDR3 comprises 15 residues. The germline CDR1 and CDR2 sequences are LNHDA and SQIVND (reference sequence). The CDR3 coding sequence is TGTGCCAGTAGTATGATGGGGGATGAGGGTGAGACCCAGTACTTC. Its translation: CASSMMGDEGETQYF.

This clonotype has more than one count but fewer than ten. The chain combines TRBV6-2 or TRBV6-3 with TRBJ2-3; D possibly matches TRBD1 or TRBD2 (5 bases each). Germline lookup yields CDR1 MNHEY and CDR2 SVGEGT. The CDR3 has 17 residues. Trimming removed 7 bases from V and 0 bases from J, with 20 bases in between. The CDR3 nucleotides read TGTGCCAGCACACCTGGGGGATGGCGGATCAGCACAGATACGCAGTATTTT. Amino acid sequence: CASTPGGWRISTDTQYF.

This clonotype was counted only a few times. The CDR3 DNA is TGCAGTGCTGGGGGGGCTAGCCAGACCGGGGAGCTGTTTTTT. Its protein is CSAGGASQTGELFF. J is TRBJ2-2 and V is TRBV20-1, with D tentatively TRBD2 (7 bases). The CDR3 extends over 14 amino acids. Per germline, CDR1 DFQATT and CDR2 SNEGSKA (reference sequence). The V end lost 5 bases, the J end lost 5 bases, and 15 bases lay between the germline ends.

V gene TRBV28 combines with J gene TRBJ1-4, with D unclear. Per the germline V gene, CDR1 is MDHEN and CDR2 is SYDVKM. Deletions cut 8 bases from V and 5 bases from J, with 12 bases between. The CDR3 contains 13 residues. The CDR3 bases are TGTGCCAGCGTTGCCGCCCTAAATGAAAAACTGTTTTTT. This codes for CASVAALNEKLFF.

At least ten counts were recorded for this clonotype. This chain links TRBV12-3 or TRBV12-4 with TRBJ1-2; 10 positions agree with TRBD1. V shed 5 bases, J shed 4 bases, and the junction held 4 bases outside the gene matches. The CDR3 spans 14 residues. The chain's CDR3 is CASSPTGGIYGYTF. The CDR3 DNA is TGTGCCAGCAGTCCGACAGGGGGCATCTATGGCTACACCTTC.

The CDR3 sequence is CASSQTMDAGELFF. The DNA of the CDR3 is TGTGCCAGCAGCCAGACTATGGATGCGGGGGAGCTGTTTTTT. The rearrangement links TRBV9 to TRBJ2-2, with TRBD2 as a possible D gene (5 bases). V lost 4 bases to trimming and J lost 8 bases, with 15 bases between them. Germline CDR1 reads SGDLS; CDR2 reads YYNGEE. The CDR3 sequence is 14 residues long.

The chain employs TRBV20-1 and TRBJ1-2, with D hard to call. CDR1 is DFQATT and CDR2 is SNEGSKA in the germline V gene (reference sequence). This CDR3 region has 14 residues. V was trimmed by 0 bases and J by 8 bases, leaving 16 bases between them. CDR3 loop: CSARDEGGARGYTF. The CDR3 nucleotides read TGCAGTGCTAGAGATGAAGGAGGAGCTCGGGGCTACACCTTC.

V and J are TRBV7-3 and TRBJ2-7, with a tentative D call TRBD1 (5 bases). CDR3 length: 15 residues. Germline V gene data show CDR1 as SGHTA and CDR2 as FQGTGA. V was clipped by 0 bases and J by 0 bases, with 9 bases between them. The CDR3 protein is CASSLTVGLSYEQYF. The CDR3 nucleotides read TGTGCCAGCAGCTTAACCGTGGGGCTCTCCTACGAGCAGTACTTC.

This clonotype was counted at least ten times. The chain uses TRBV6-5 and TRBJ1-3; D perhaps matches TRBD1 (6 bases). V lost 0 bases and J 4 bases, leaving 19 bases between the germline ends. Germline-derived CDR1 and CDR2 are MNHEY and SVGAGI. The CDR3 length is 18 residues. CDR3 nucleotides: TGTGCCAGCAGTTACTCCGGTGGGAGCAGGGGCCACGGAAACACCATATATTTT. This sequence encodes CASSYSGGSRGHGNTIYF.

A note on this clonotype: The junction departs from germline at one end; a sequencing error may be responsible. The chain carries TRBV5-6 and TRBJ2-1; 9 bases are a match to TRBD2. Germline values: CDR1 SGHDT, CDR2 YYEEEE. The length of the CDR3 is 17 residues. The CDR3 sequence is CTSSLGSGGGGYNEQFF. The CDR3 DNA reads TGTACCAGCAGCTTGGGTAGCGGGGGAGGGGGCTACAATGAGCAGTTCTTC. Together with reference TRBV5-6 and TRBJ2-1, the CDR3 gives the full variable domain: DAGVTQSPTHLIKTRGQQVTLRCSPKSGHDTVSWYQQALGQGPQFIFQYYEEEERQRGNFPDRFSGHQFPNYSSELNVNALLLGDSALYLCTSSLGSGGGGYNEQFFGPGTRLTVL.

This clonotype was observed a handful of times. The rearrangement links TRBV3-1 to TRBJ2-1; 12 bases fit TRBD2. V gave up 3 bases and J gave up 7 bases; unmatched junction bases: 7. Germline V CDR1 and CDR2: LGHDT, YNNKEL (reference sequence). CDR3 length: 16 residues. The CDR3 nucleotides are TGTGCCAGCAGCCACTATACTAGCGGGAGGTCGAATGAGCAGTTCTTC. This codes for CASSHYTSGRSNEQFF.

This clonotype appeared many times. V gene TRBV7-8 combines with J gene TRBJ1-1; unclear D gene. This CDR3 is built from 14 residues. Germline values: CDR1 SGHVS, CDR2 FQNEAQ. V gave up 7 bases and J gave up 4 bases, with 16 bases separating them. This CDR3 reads CASTRIGSGTEAFF. As DNA, the CDR3 is TGTGCCAGCACCAGAATAGGGTCGGGCACTGAAGCTTTCTTT.

In the case of this clonotype: A clone one base away is much larger, so this may be a read error. CDR3 sequence: CASNLGQGLIYEQYF. The CDR3 DNA reads TGTGCCAGCAACTTAGGGCAGGGGTTAATCTACGAGCAGTACTTC. The V call is TRBV11-3, the J call TRBJ2-7; D might be TRBD1 (6 bases). CDR1 and CDR2 (germline): SGHNT, YENEEA. CDR3 length: 15 amino acids.

The chain is built from TRBV5-1 and TRBJ2-2, with D unclear. CDR3 length: 16 amino acids. CDR1 is SGHRS, CDR2 YFSETQ, per germline. The germline V and J ends were trimmed by 2 bases and 0 bases, with 11 bases remaining between them. Here the CDR3 DNA reads TGCGCCAGCAGCTTTACCCAGCCCGCGAACACCGGGGAGCTGTTTTTT. This translates into CASSFTQPANTGELFF. The variable domain in full, completed from reference TRBV5-1 and TRBJ2-2, reads KAGVTQTPRYLIKTRGQQVTLSCSPISGHRSVSWYQQTPGQGLQFLFEYFSETQRNKGNFPGRFSGRQFSNSRSEMNVSTLELGDSALYLCASSFTQPANTGELFFGEGSRLTVL.

This clonotype was observed many times. The V call is TRBV18, the J call TRBJ1-1, with unresolved D. The ends were cut back, 2 bases at V and 6 bases at J, with 7 bases in the middle. This CDR3 region has 12 residues. Per germline, CDR1 KGHSH and CDR2 LQKENI. CDR3 amino acids: CASSPREAEAFF. DNA for the CDR3: TGTGCCAGCTCACCAAGGGAGGCTGAAGCTTTCTTT. Variable domain in full (rest from reference TRBV18 and TRBJ1-1): NAGVMQNPRHLVRRRGQEARLRCSPMKGHSHVYWYRQLPEEGLKFMVYLQKENIIDESGMPKERFSAEFPKEGPSILRIQQVVRGDSAAYFCASSPREAEAFFGQGTRLTVV.

This clonotype was observed many times. The V call is TRBV11-3, the J call TRBJ1-1, with no clear D. CDR1 is SGHNT and CDR2 is YENEEA in the germline V gene. Trimming removed 5 bases from V and 0 bases from J, with 13 bases in between. The CDR3 is 15 amino acids. The CDR3 is CASSQRDGLNTEAFF. The DNA for the CDR3 is TGTGCCAGCAGCCAACGTGACGGATTGAACACTGAAGCTTTCTTT.

This clonotype was detected many times. The V and J genes are TRBV10-3 and TRBJ2-3; 7 bases agree with TRBD1. Germline CDR1 is ENHRY and CDR2 is SYGVKD. Trimming removed 8 bases from V and 1 base from J; junction bases left unmatched: 9. The length of the CDR3 is 15 residues. Here the CDR3 reads CAILSRQGGTDTQYF. The CDR3 DNA reads as TGTGCCATCCTTTCTCGACAGGGCGGCACAGATACGCAGTATTTT.

V is TRBV9 and J is TRBJ2-7; possibly TRBD1 for D (6 bases). The germline gives CDR1 SGDLS, CDR2 YYNGEE. The ends were cut back, 4 bases at V and 3 bases at J, with 17 bases in the middle. The CDR3 has 15 residues. CDR3 nucleotide sequence: TGTGCCAGCAGCCCTAGGCAGGGGACGGGCTACGAGCAGTACTTC. This encodes CASSPRQGTGYEQYF.

This clonotype has a count of ten or more. The genes are TRBV6-1 and TRBJ1-2; 8 positions match TRBD1. The trim removed 8 bases at V and 2 bases at J, leaving 10 bases unmatched. This CDR3 has 15 residues. The germline V gene has CDR1 MNHNS and CDR2 SASEGT. The CDR3 bases are TGTGCCAGCGCCACCCCGCGGACAGGGAACTATGGCTACACCTTC. Amino acid sequence: CASATPRTGNYGYTF.